This T cell receptor (beta chain) was profiled in a study of siplizumab effects on memory and regulatory T cells. The study's findings and limits: Suppressive activity of Tregs proliferating in siplizumab cultures remained unconfirmed.

Some clones are missing from TCRdb's copy, which holds only in-frame ones; the method was immunoSEQ multiplex PCR. This sample has nearly 85,000 clones, with roughly 86% found just once. With 0 bases removed from V and 2 bases from J, the gap between germline ends came to 13 bases. Germline values: CDR1 KGHSH, CDR2 LQKENI. The CDR3 is 16 residues long. Worth noting for this clone: No antigen is known for it.

The clonotype comes from a human donor in good health. The chain employs TRBV18 and TRBJ1-1; the D gene is possibly TRBD1 (5 bases). Specimen: Tregs sorted from blood. The CDR3 sequence is CASSPPSLGPNTEAFF. For the CDR3, the DNA is TGTGCCAGCTCACCACCTTCTTTGGGGCCAAACACTGAAGCTTTCTTT. Drawing the rest from reference TRBV18 and TRBJ1-1, the complete variable domain is NAGVMQNPRHLVRRRGQEARLRCSPMKGHSHVYWYRQLPEEGLKFMVYLQKENIIDESGMPKERFSAEFPKEGPSILRIQQVVRGDSAAYFCASSPPSLGPNTEAFFGQGTRLTVV.